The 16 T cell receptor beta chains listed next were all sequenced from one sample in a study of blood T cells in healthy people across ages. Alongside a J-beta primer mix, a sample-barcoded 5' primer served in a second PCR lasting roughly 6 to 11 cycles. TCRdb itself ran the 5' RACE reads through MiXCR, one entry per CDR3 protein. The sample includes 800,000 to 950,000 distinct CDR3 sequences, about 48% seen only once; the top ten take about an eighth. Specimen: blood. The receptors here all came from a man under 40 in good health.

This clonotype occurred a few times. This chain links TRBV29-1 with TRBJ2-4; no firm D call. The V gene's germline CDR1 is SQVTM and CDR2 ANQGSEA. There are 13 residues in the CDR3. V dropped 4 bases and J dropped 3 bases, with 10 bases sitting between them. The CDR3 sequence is CSVVPVGKNIQYF. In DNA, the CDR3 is TGCAGCGTTGTCCCAGTAGGCAAAAACATTCAGTACTTC.

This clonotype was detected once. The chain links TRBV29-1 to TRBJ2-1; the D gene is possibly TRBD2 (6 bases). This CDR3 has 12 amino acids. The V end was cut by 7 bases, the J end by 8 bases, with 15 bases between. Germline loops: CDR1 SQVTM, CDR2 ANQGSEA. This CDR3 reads CSAGAPFDEQFF. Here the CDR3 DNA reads TGCAGCGCGGGAGCCCCCTTCGATGAGCAGTTCTTC.

The chain's CDR3 is CSARMGQIEQYF. CDR3 nucleotide sequence: TGCAGTGCTAGAATGGGACAGATCGAGCAGTACTTC. The chain has TRBV20-1 and TRBJ2-4; 7 bases map to TRBD1. The J call is in doubt because the DNA end fits TRBJ2-7 better. Germline V gives CDR1 DFQATT, CDR2 SNEGSKA (reference sequence). The CDR3 length is 12 residues.

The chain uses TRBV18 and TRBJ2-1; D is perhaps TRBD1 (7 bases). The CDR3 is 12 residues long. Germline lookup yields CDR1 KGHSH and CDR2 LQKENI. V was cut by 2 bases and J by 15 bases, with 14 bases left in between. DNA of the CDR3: TGTGCCAGCTCACCATTACGACAGGGAGGGTTCTTC. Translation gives CASSPLRQGGFF.

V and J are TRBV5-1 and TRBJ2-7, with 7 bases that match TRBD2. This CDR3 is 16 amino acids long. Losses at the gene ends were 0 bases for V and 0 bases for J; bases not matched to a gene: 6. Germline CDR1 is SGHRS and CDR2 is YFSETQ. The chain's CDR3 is CASSLAAGDLSYEQYF. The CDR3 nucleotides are TGCGCCAGCAGCTTGGCGGCGGGGGACCTCTCCTACGAGCAGTACTTC.

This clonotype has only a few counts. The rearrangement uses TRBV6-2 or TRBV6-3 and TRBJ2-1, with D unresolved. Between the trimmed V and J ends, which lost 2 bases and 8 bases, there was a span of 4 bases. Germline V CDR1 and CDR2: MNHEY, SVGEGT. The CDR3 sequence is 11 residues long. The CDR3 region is CASSYIDEQFF. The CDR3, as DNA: TGTGCCAGCAGTTACATCGATGAGCAGTTCTTC.

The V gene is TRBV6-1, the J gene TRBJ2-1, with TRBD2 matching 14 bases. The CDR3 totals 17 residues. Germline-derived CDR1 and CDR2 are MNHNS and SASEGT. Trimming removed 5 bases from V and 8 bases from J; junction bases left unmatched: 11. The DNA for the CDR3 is TGTGCCAGCAGTCCGCGGACTAGCGGGGGGCCGATGTATGAGCAGTTCTTC. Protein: CASSPRTSGGPMYEQFF.

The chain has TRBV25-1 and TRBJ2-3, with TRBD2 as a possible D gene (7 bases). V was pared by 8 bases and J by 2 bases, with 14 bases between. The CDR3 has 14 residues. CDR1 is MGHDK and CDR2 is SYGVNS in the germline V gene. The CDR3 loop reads CASERAGATDTQYF. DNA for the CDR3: TGTGCCAGCGAAAGGGCGGGGGCCACAGATACGCAGTATTTT.

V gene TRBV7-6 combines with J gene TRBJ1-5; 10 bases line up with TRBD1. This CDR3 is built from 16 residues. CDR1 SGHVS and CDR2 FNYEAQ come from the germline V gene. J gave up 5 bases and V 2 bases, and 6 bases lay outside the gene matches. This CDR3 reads CASSLRADRGDQPQHF. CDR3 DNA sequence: TGTGCCAGCAGCTTACGGGCGGACAGGGGGGATCAGCCCCAGCATTTT.

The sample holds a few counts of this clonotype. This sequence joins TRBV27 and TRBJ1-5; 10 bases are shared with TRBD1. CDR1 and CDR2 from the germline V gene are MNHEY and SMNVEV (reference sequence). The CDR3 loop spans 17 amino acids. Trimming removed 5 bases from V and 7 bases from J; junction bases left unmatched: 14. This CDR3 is CASSPHSTGGDSQPQHF. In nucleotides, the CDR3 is TGTGCCAGCAGTCCTCACTCGACAGGGGGCGATTCCCAGCCCCAGCATTTT.

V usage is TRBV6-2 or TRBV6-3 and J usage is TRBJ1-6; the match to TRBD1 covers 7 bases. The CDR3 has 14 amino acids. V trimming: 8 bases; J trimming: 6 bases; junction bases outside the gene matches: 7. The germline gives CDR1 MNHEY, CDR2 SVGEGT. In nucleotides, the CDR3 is TGTGCCAGCGGCGGCGACAGGGCTAATTCACCCCTCCACTTT. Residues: CASGGDRANSPLHF.

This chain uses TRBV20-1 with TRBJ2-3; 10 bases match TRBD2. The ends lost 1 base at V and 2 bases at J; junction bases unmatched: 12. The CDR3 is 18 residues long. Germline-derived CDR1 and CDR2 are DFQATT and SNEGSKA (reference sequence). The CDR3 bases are TGCAGTGCTAGAGGAACCCCACAGCGGGGGGGTGTCACAGATACGCAGTATTTT. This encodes CSARGTPQRGGVTDTQYF.

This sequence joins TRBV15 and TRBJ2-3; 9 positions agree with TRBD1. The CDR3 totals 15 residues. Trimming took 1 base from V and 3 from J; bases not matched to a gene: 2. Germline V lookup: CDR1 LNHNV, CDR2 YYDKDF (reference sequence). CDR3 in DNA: TGTGCCACCAGCAGAGCGACAGGGGGTACAGATACGCAGTATTTT. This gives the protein CATSRATGGTDTQYF.

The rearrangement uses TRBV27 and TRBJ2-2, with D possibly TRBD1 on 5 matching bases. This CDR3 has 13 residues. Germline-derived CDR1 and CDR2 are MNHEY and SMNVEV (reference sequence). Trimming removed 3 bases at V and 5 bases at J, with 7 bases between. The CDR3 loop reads CASSFRVTGELFF. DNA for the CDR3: TGTGCCAGCAGTTTCAGGGTAACCGGGGAGCTGTTTTTT.

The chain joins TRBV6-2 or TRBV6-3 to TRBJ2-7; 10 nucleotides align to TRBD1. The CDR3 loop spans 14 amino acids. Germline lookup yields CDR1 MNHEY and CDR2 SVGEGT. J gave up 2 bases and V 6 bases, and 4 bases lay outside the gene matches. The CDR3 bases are TGTGCCAGCAGAAGGGGGACAGGGGCCTACGAGCAGTACTTC. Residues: CASRRGTGAYEQYF.

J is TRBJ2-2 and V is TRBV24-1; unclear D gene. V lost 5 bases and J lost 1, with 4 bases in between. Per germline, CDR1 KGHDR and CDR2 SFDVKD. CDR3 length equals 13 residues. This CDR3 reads CATSAQNTGELFF. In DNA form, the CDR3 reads TGTGCCACCAGTGCTCAGAACACCGGGGAGCTGTTTTTT.